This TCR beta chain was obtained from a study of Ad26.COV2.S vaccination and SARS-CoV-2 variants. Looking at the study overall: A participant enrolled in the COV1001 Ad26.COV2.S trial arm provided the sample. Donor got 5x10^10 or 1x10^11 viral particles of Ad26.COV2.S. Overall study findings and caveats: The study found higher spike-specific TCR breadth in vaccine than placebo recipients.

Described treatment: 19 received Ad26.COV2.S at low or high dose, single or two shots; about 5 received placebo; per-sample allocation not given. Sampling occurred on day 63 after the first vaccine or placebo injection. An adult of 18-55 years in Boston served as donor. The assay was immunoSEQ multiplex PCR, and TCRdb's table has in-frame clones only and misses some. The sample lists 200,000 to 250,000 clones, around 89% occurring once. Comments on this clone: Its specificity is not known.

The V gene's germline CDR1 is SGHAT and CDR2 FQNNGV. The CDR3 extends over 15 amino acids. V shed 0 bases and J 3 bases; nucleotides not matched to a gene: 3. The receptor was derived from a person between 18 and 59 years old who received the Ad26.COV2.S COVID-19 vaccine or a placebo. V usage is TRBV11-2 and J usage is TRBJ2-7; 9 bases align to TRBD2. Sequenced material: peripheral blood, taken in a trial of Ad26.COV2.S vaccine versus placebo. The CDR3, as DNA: TGTGCCAGCAGCTTAGAGCTAGCGGGGAACTACGAGCAGTACTTC. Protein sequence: CASSLELAGNYEQYF.